This TCR beta chain comes out of a study of blood T cell repertoires in COVID-19. Looking at the study overall: COVID-19 samples from acute and convalescent phases originated in the United States, Italy and Spain. Nucleic acid was either cDNA or gDNA, and it came from T cells, B-cell-depleted T cells, or PBMCs.

Germline V gene lookup returns CDR1 SGHNT and CDR2 YYREEE (reference sequence). This CDR3 is built from 15 residues. Trimming cost V 4 bases and J 7 bases, with 17 bases left between them. Sequencing was performed with immunoSEQ multiplex PCR; in TCRdb, only in-frame clones are kept and a portion is missing. The sample consists of about 170,000 clones, 70% to 90% of them appearing once. The sample taken for sequencing was PBMCs or T cells enriched from blood (not recorded which). The TCR comes from a woman aged 18-29 years who had recovered from COVID-19. V and J are TRBV5-4 and TRBJ2-2, with a weak D call TRBD2 (6 bases). The CDR3 region is CASSRIAERGGELFF. CDR3 bases: TGTGCCAGCAGCCGTATAGCGGAACGGGGCGGGGAGCTGTTTTTT.